The 21 T cell receptor beta chains below all came from one sample that was sequenced in a study of blood T cell repertoires in COVID-19. Libraries were prepared by immunoSEQ multiplex PCR; TCRdb keeps only in-frame clonotypes and omits some of them. The repertoire consists of some 330,000 clones, with 80% to 95% occurring once and the leading ten covering approximately 18%. Sequencing used PBMCs or T cells enriched from blood (not recorded which). The source of these receptors is a woman aged 25-40 years who had recovered from COVID-19.

This chain joins TRBV27 and TRBJ1-6; 10 bases fit TRBD1. Germline V lookup: CDR1 MNHEY, CDR2 SMNVEV (reference sequence). The CDR3 loop spans 14 amino acids. V lost 6 bases to trimming and J lost 7 bases; unmatched junction nucleotides: 3. The CDR3 sequence is CASRLGQGNSPLHF. The CDR3, as DNA: TGTGCCAGCAGGTTGGGACAGGGGAATTCACCCCTCCACTTT.

V gene TRBV28 combines with J gene TRBJ1-4; the match to TRBD1 covers 7 bases. The CDR3 is 15 residues long. After removal of 6 bases from V and 2 bases from J, the junction contained 6 bases not matched to a gene. CDR1 MDHEN and CDR2 SYDVKM come from the germline V gene. The CDR3 loop is CASSSQGRTNEKLFF. The CDR3 nucleotides read TGTGCCAGCAGCTCACAGGGGCGCACTAATGAAAAACTGTTTTTT.

The rearrangement links TRBV7-8 to TRBJ2-1; weak D call: TRBD2 (6 bases). Trimming stripped 6 bases from V and 1 base from J, with 16 bases between. CDR3 length equals 16 residues. CDR1 and CDR2 (germline): SGHVS, FQNEAQ. As DNA, the CDR3 is TGTGCCAGCAGTCTCCTGGGGGGTTCTTCCTACAATGAGCAGTTCTTC. As protein: CASSLLGGSSYNEQFF.

The gene calls are TRBV5-8 and TRBJ1-5; D remains unclear. V dropped 1 base and J dropped 5 bases, with 4 bases sitting between them. The CDR3 consists of 12 residues. Germline CDR1 SGHTS, CDR2 YDEGEE. The CDR3 nucleotides are TGTGCCAGCAGCTTGCCATATCAGCCCCAGCATTTT. It is translated as CASSLPYQPQHF.

The chain couples TRBV11-2 to TRBJ1-5; weak D call: TRBD1 (6 bases). Looked up from germline, CDR1 is SGHAT and CDR2 is FQNNGV. V dropped 4 bases and J dropped 1 base, with 11 bases sitting between them. CDR3 length equals 15 residues. This CDR3 reads CASSWDNGSNQPQHF. As DNA, the CDR3 is TGTGCCAGCAGCTGGGACAACGGGAGCAATCAGCCCCAGCATTTT.

V usage is TRBV27 and J usage is TRBJ1-5, with 7 bases matching TRBD1. Germline V gene lookup returns CDR1 MNHEY and CDR2 SMNVEV (reference sequence). The junction had 6 bases not matched to a gene; V was cut back by 6 bases and J by 7 bases. The CDR3 has 13 residues. The CDR3 nucleotides are TGTGCCAGCAGCCCAGGGGGTTGGCAGCCCCAGCATTTT. Amino acid sequence: CASSPGGWQPQHF.

The rearrangement joins TRBV5-8 to TRBJ1-1; no clear D. Germline CDR1 is SGHTS and CDR2 is YDEGEE. The CDR3 has 15 residues. The V end lost 0 bases, the J end lost 4 bases, and 13 bases lay between the germline ends. This CDR3 reads CASSLGGVSTTEAFF. CDR3 bases: TGTGCCAGCAGCTTGGGGGGAGTCTCGACCACTGAAGCTTTCTTT.

V gene TRBV13 combines with J gene TRBJ2-1, with 8 bases aligning to TRBD1. The junction had 6 bases not matched to a gene; V was cut back by 10 bases and J by 7 bases. In germline, CDR1 is PRHDT, CDR2 FYEKMQ (reference sequence). The CDR3 has 12 residues. CDR3 sequence (DNA): TGTGCCACGTCAGGGGGCATGAATGAGCAGTTCTTC. Its protein is CATSGGMNEQFF. The entire variable domain, with the rest obtained from reference TRBV13 and TRBJ2-1, is as follows: AAGVIQSPRHLIKEKRETATLKCYPIPRHDTVYWYQQGPGQDPQFLISFYEKMQSDKGSIPDRFSAQQFSDYHSELNMSSLELGDSALYFCATSGGMNEQFFGPGTRLTVL.

The chain combines TRBV18 with TRBJ1-2, with 9 bases lining up with TRBD1. The CDR3 runs to 15 residues. Per germline, CDR1 KGHSH and CDR2 LQKENI. The V and J ends lost 5 bases and 6 bases, in that order; junction bases with no gene match: 10. The CDR3 is CASSKQQGAEDGYTF. The CDR3 nucleotides read TGTGCCAGCTCAAAGCAACAGGGGGCGGAGGATGGCTACACCTTC.

The chain uses TRBV6-1 and TRBJ1-1; D is undetermined. The CDR3 is 15 amino acids. CDR1 is MNHNS, CDR2 SASEGT, per germline. Trimming shortened V by 1 base and J by 0 bases, and 9 bases separated the two germline ends. The DNA for the CDR3 is TGTGCCAGCAGTGAAGGCGGGAGCATGAACACTGAAGCTTTCTTT. It codes for CASSEGGSMNTEAFF.

V is TRBV28 and J is TRBJ1-5, with D hard to call. V lost 3 bases and J 9 bases, leaving 18 bases between the germline ends. This CDR3 spans 15 amino acids. Germline CDR1 reads MDHEN; CDR2 reads SYDVKM. CDR3 in DNA: TGTGCCAGCAGTTTCGCGCGGGTTATTTTATCGCCCCAGCATTTT. Translated: CASSFARVILSPQHF.

The chain joins TRBV27 to TRBJ2-7; D is uncertain. The germline V and J ends were trimmed by 1 base and 2 bases, with 9 bases remaining between them. Looked up from germline, CDR1 is MNHEY and CDR2 is SMNVEV (reference sequence). CDR3 length equals 14 residues. The CDR3 here is CASSLYLGAYEQYF. In DNA, the CDR3 is TGTGCCAGCAGTTTATATCTGGGCGCCTACGAGCAGTACTTC.

The rearrangement uses TRBV11-3 and TRBJ2-1; D gene uncertain. The length of the CDR3 is 12 residues. V lost 0 bases and J 10 bases, leaving 7 bases between the germline ends. Germline loops: CDR1 SGHNT, CDR2 YENEEA. CDR3 coding DNA: TGTGCCAGCAGCTTAGATAATCGGGAGCAGTTCTTC. Protein sequence: CASSLDNREQFF.

The gene calls are TRBV19 and TRBJ1-2; TRBD1 agrees at 9 bases. Germline values: CDR1 LNHDA, CDR2 SQIVND (reference sequence). The V gene end was trimmed by 5 bases and the J gene end by 8 bases; junction bases not matched to a gene: 9. This CDR3 spans 14 amino acids. The CDR3 DNA follows: TGTGCCAGTAGTCCGCGGACAGGGGCAGTGGGCTACACCTTC. Encoded protein: CASSPRTGAVGYTF.

This clone was counted a single time. The chain links TRBV28 to TRBJ2-1; 11 bases agree with TRBD1. Germline trimming cut 8 bases from V and 7 bases from J; bases unmatched to any gene: 10. The CDR3 loop spans 15 amino acids. The germline CDR1 and CDR2 sequences are MDHEN and SYDVKM. The CDR3 protein is CASLSGTGGRNEQFF. In DNA form, the CDR3 reads TGTGCCAGCCTCTCCGGGACAGGGGGTCGAAATGAGCAGTTCTTC.

The CDR3: CASSQGGQVTYEQYF. Here the CDR3 DNA reads TGTGCCAGCAGCCAAGGAGGACAGGTTACCTACGAGCAGTACTTC. The chain has TRBV3-1 (or the pseudogene TRBV3-2) and TRBJ2-7; 7 nucleotides match TRBD1. Germline CDR1 LGHDT, CDR2 YNNKEL (reference sequence). J gave up 2 bases and V 1 base, and 5 bases lay outside the gene matches. The CDR3 runs 15 residues.

In the case of this clone: The identical CDR3 is also encoded by other nucleotide sequences in the sample. The chain joins TRBV28 to TRBJ1-1; weak D call: TRBD1 (5 bases). Germline values: CDR1 MDHEN, CDR2 SYDVKM. V shed 5 bases and J shed 5 bases, with 15 bases lying between them. The CDR3 extends over 14 amino acids. In nucleotides, the CDR3 is TGTGCCAGCAGTCCCCCCGGGGGGAGGACTGAAGCTTTCTTT. It encodes CASSPPGGRTEAFF.

The rearrangement links TRBV5-1 to TRBJ1-2; 8 bases match TRBD1. The CDR3 spans 14 residues. The germline V gene encodes CDR1 SGHRS and CDR2 YFSETQ. J gave up 6 bases and V 4 bases, and 8 bases lay outside the gene matches. The CDR3 DNA sequence: TGCGCCAGCAGCACCGGACAGGGAAATAATGGCTACACCTTC. It is translated as CASSTGQGNNGYTF.

This chain connects TRBV30 to TRBJ2-3; D unresolved. V was trimmed by 0 bases and J by 2 bases, leaving 6 bases between them. The germline V gene encodes CDR1 GTSNPN and CDR2 SVGIG (reference sequence). The CDR3 is made up of 13 amino acids. CDR3 protein: CAWSVGATDTQYF. The CDR3 coding sequence is TGTGCCTGGAGTGTCGGAGCCACAGATACGCAGTATTTT.

V and J are TRBV7-8 and TRBJ1-6, with 8 positions matching TRBD1. CDR3 length equals 15 residues. Germline assignment: CDR1 SGHVS and CDR2 FQNEAQ. V trimming: 0 bases; J trimming: 8 bases; junction bases outside the gene matches: 3. CDR3 sequence reads: CASSLAQGADSPLHF. For the CDR3, the DNA is TGTGCCAGCAGCTTAGCCCAGGGGGCCGATTCACCCCTCCACTTT.

In its sample, this clone was seen a few times. The chain couples TRBV7-2 to TRBJ1-2; D not certain. Germline CDR1 is SGHTA and CDR2 is FQGNSA. Trimming left V 3 bases short and J 2 bases short, with 7 bases between. CDR3 length: 13 residues. CDR3 sequence: CASSFEGNYGYTF. The DNA of the CDR3 is TGTGCCAGCAGCTTCGAGGGCAACTATGGCTACACCTTC.